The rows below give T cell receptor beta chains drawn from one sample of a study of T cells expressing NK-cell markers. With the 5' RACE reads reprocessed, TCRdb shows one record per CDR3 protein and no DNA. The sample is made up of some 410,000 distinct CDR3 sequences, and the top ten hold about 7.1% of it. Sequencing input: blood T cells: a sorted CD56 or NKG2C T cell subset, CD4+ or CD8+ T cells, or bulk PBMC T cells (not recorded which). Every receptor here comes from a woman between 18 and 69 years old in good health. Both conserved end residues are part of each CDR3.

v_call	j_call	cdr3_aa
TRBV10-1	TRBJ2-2	CASSESGISGELFF
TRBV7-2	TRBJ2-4	CASSLVGSQNIQYF
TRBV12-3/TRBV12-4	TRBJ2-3	CAIGTPDTQYF
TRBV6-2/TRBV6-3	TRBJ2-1	CASKRGGARGNEQFF
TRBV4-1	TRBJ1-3	CASSLSVRGDYVDTIYF
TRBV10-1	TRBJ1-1	CASSESSRGRRNTEAFF
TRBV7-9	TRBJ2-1	CASSLREAESYNEQFF
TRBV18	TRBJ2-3	CASSEGTGGDTQYF
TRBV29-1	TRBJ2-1	CSVEAVAGVGGEQFF
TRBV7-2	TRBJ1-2	CASSSSAQVHGYTF